These T cell receptor beta chains were read from a single sample in a study of blood T cell repertoires in COVID-19. Produced via immunoSEQ multiplex PCR; TCRdb's table is partial and in-frame only. The sample holds more than 150,000 clones, 80% to 85% seen once. Sequencing was done on a sample of peripheral blood. These receptors were collected from a man aged 18 to 35 with active or convalescent COVID-19. The CDR3 runs from the conserved cysteine through the conserved F or W. D genes are given only for firm matches. Only part of the rows carry a size: once, few, many, or a class if the clone is expanded.

D | J | V | size | DNA | CDR3
- | TRBJ2-6 | TRBV5-4 | - | TGTGCCAGCACCGACCAGGGCTATGGGGCCAACGTCCTGACTTTC | CASTDQGYGANVLTF
TRBD1 | TRBJ1-5 | TRBV7-2 | - | TGTGCCAGCAGCTTTACAGGGGCTAGCAATCAGCCCCAGCATTTT | CASSFTGASNQPQHF
TRBD2 | TRBJ2-7 | TRBV28 | - | TGTGCCAGCAGTTTCTCTAGCGGGAAGGGGACCTACGAGCAGTACTTC | CASSFSSGKGTYEQYF
- | TRBJ2-5 | TRBV12-3/TRBV12-4 | - | TGTGCCAGCAGTTTAGCCGTACAAGAGACCCAGTACTTC | CASSLAVQETQYF
- | TRBJ2-2 | TRBV11-2 | - | TGTGCCAGCAGCTTAGGCAGCGTCGGGGAGCTGTTTTTT | CASSLGSVGELFF
- | TRBJ2-7 | TRBV7-2 | - | TGTGCCAGCAGCTTTATTTTTGGGGACAACTATCCCTACGAGCAGTACTTC | CASSFIFGDNYPYEQYF
TRBD1 | TRBJ1-5 | TRBV11-2 | - | TGTGCCAGCAGCTTAGATCGACAGGGCGGAGGGAGTCAGCCCCAGCATTTT | CASSLDRQGGGSQPQHF
- | TRBJ1-3 | TRBV19 | - | TGTGCCAGTAGTATTGGGGCACGAGCTGGAAACACCATATATTTT | CASSIGARAGNTIYF
TRBD1 | TRBJ1-6 | TRBV6-5 | - | TGTGCCAGCAGTTACTTAGGGGGCATTGATTCACCCCTCCACTTT | CASSYLGGIDSPLHF
TRBD1 | TRBJ2-2 | TRBV3-1/TRBV3-2 | once | TGTGCCAGCAGAAGACAGGGGGCGACCGGGGAGCTGTTTTTT | CASRRQGATGELFF
- | TRBJ1-4 | TRBV28 | - | TGTGCCAGCAGTTTGAGGTCTTGGAAAGGTACTAATGAAAAACTGTTTTTT | CASSLRSWKGTNEKLFF
- | TRBJ1-2 | TRBV7-7 | - | TGTGCTAGCATGATGACAGCTAGCTATGGCTACACCTTC | CASMMTASYGYTF
- | TRBJ1-1 | TRBV2 | - | TGTGCCAGCAGTGGACCTACAGGGACGGCTTTCTTT | CASSGPTGTAFF
- | TRBJ2-7 | TRBV5-5 | - | TGTGCCAGCAGCTGGGGGCCCTCCTACGAGCAGTACTTC | CASSWGPSYEQYF
TRBD2 | TRBJ2-1 | TRBV28 | once | TGTGCCAGCCCTACTAGCGGGAGGCCTAGCTCCTACAATGAGCAGTTCTTC | CASPTSGRPSSYNEQFF
TRBD1 | TRBJ1-4 | TRBV2 | - | TGTGCCAGCAGCGTCGAAAGGGGGCTTAGTAATGAAAAACTGTTTTTT | CASSVERGLSNEKLFF
TRBD1 | TRBJ2-5 | TRBV19 | - | TGTGCCAGTAGTGGGACAGGGCTCCAAGAGACCCAGTACTTC | CASSGTGLQETQYF
TRBD1 | TRBJ2-3 | TRBV2 | - | TGTGCCAGCAGTTTAGGACAGGGTTGGGCAGATACGCAGTATTTT | CASSLGQGWADTQYF
- | TRBJ1-2 | TRBV18 | - | TGTGCCAGCTCACCAGGGGCAGGGTATGGCTACACCTTC | CASSPGAGYGYTF
- | TRBJ2-7 | TRBV9 | - | TGTGCCAGCAGCGTAGATTTATCTCGCGAGCAGTACTTC | CASSVDLSREQYF
TRBD1 | TRBJ1-2 | TRBV6-5 | - | TGTGCCAGCAGACAGACAGGGGCCAGTGATGGCTACACCTTC | CASRQTGASDGYTF
- | TRBJ1-3 | TRBV11-2 | - | TGTGCCAGCAGCCACTACCGCCAGTCTGGAAACACCATATATTTT | CASSHYRQSGNTIYF
- | TRBJ2-3 | TRBV4-3 | - | TGCGCCAGCAGCCAAGATGGAGGACTGGCCACAGATACGCAGTATTTT | CASSQDGGLATDTQYF
- | TRBJ2-7 | TRBV7-9 | few | TGTGCCAGCAGCTTAACAGGAGCCTACGAGCAGTACTTC | CASSLTGAYEQYF
- | TRBJ2-1 | TRBV3-1/TRBV3-2 | once | TGTGCCAGCAGCCAAATTTATAGCGGTGAGCAGTTCTTC | CASSQIYSGEQFF
- | TRBJ1-5 | TRBV12-3/TRBV12-4 | - | TGTGCCAGCAGCCTTCATCAGCCCCAGCATTTT | CASSLHQPQHF
- | TRBJ1-2 | TRBV14 | - | TGTGCCAGCAGCCAAGATCATGGGATAGGGGGCTATGGCTACACCTTC | CASSQDHGIGGYGYTF
- | TRBJ1-6 | TRBV5-6 | - | TGTGCCAGCAGCCCAGGGTATAATTCACCCCTCCACTTT | CASSPGYNSPLHF
TRBD1 | TRBJ1-2 | TRBV30 | - | TGTGCCTGGAGCCAGGGGGGAGGCTATGGCTACACCTTC | CAWSQGGGYGYTF
- | TRBJ1-5 | TRBV18 | - | TGTGCCAGCTCGGATACCCGGGGGCAGCCCCAGCATTTT | CASSDTRGQPQHF
TRBD2 | TRBJ2-2 | TRBV4-1 | - | TGCGCCAGCAGCCAAGTAAAGACTAGCGGGGGGAACACCGGGGAGCTGTTTTTT | CASSQVKTSGGNTGELFF
TRBD2 | TRBJ2-1 | TRBV7-9 | - | TGTGCCAGCAGCTTAGAGACTAGCGGGAGTGGGAATGAGCAGTTCTTC | CASSLETSGSGNEQFF
TRBD1 | TRBJ2-2 | TRBV2 | - | TGTGCCAGCAGGCCGGGACAGGGGTTCATCACCGGGGAGCTGTTTTTT | CASRPGQGFITGELFF
TRBD1 | TRBJ2-3 | TRBV19 | - | TGTGCCAGCCGGACAGGGTATGGAGATACGCAGTATTTT | CASRTGYGDTQYF
- | TRBJ1-2 | TRBV19 | few | TGTGCCAGTAGTAGAGAGACAGGAAACTATGGCTACACCTTC | CASSRETGNYGYTF
- | TRBJ1-3 | TRBV7-2 | - | TGTGCCAGCAGCTTTATCCTACGGGGAAACACCATATATTTT | CASSFILRGNTIYF